A single sample is the source of the 2 T cell receptor beta chains below, sequenced in a study of blood T cell repertoires in COVID-19. Assay: immunoSEQ multiplex PCR; the TCRdb copy retains only in-frame clones and omits some. The sample holds a few hundred thousand clones, roughly 83% seen once. The sample was peripheral blood. These receptors all stem from a woman aged 50 to 60 with acute or convalescent COVID-19.

The chain joins TRBV15 to TRBJ2-1; TRBD2 matches at 9 bases. This CDR3 is built from 19 residues. With V trimmed by 0 bases and J by 0 bases, 9 bases remained unmatched. Germline CDR1 LNHNV, CDR2 YYDKDF (reference sequence). CDR3 residues: CATSRDSGSGRLSYNEQFF. CDR3 in DNA: TGTGCCACCAGCAGAGATTCGGGCAGCGGGAGGCTCTCCTACAATGAGCAGTTCTTC. The full variable domain, completed using reference TRBV15 and TRBJ2-1, is DAMVIQNPRYQVTQFGKPVTLSCSQTLNHNVMYWYQQKSSQAPKLLFHYYDKDFNNEADTPDNFQSRRPNTSFCFLDIRSPGLGDTAMYLCATSRDSGSGRLSYNEQFFGPGTRLTVL.

This clone occurred a few times. The chain joins TRBV19 to TRBJ1-1; the D is unclear. Germline loops: CDR1 LNHDA, CDR2 SQIVND (reference sequence). Trimming left V 3 bases short and J 4 bases short, with 15 bases between. This CDR3 contains 15 residues. The CDR3 region is CASSILAIRSTEAFF. Written as DNA, the CDR3 is TGTGCCAGTAGTATTCTGGCCATAAGGAGCACTGAAGCTTTCTTT.